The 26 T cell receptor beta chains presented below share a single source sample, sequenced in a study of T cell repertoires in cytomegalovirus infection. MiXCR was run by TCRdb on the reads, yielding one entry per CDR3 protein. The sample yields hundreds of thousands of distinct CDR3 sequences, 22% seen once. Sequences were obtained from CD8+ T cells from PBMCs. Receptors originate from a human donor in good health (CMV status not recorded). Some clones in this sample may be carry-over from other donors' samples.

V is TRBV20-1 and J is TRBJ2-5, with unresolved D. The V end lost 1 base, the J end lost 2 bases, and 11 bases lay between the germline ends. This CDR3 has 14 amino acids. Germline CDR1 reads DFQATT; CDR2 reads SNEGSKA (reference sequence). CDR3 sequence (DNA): TGCAGTGCTAGAGGTCGGGTAGTTCAAGAGACCCAGTACTTC. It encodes CSARGRVVQETQYF.

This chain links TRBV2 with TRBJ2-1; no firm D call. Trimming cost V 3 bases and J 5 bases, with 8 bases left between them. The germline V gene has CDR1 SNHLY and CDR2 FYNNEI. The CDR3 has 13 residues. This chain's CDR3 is CASSDFVNNEQFF. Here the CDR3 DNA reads TGTGCCAGCAGTGACTTTGTGAACAATGAGCAGTTCTTC.

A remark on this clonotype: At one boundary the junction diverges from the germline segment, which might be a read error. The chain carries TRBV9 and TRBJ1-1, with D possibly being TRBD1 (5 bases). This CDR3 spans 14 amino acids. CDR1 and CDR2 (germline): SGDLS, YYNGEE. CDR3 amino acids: CTSSVGSGKTEAFF. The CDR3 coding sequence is TGTACCAGCAGCGTAGGTTCAGGGAAGACTGAAGCTTTCTTT.

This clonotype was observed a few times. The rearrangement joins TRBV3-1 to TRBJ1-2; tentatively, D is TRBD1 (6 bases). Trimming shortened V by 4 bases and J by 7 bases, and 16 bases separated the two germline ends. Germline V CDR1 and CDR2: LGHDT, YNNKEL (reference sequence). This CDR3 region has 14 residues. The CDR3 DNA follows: TGTGCCAGCAGCCTGCTGACAGGAGGCGCTGGCTACACCTTC. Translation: CASSLLTGGAGYTF.

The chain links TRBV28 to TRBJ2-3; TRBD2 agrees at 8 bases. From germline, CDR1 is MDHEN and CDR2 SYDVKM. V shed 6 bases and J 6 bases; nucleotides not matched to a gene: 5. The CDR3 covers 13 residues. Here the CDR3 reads CASSLTSEDTQYF. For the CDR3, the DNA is TGTGCCAGCAGCCTGACTAGCGAGGATACGCAGTATTTT.

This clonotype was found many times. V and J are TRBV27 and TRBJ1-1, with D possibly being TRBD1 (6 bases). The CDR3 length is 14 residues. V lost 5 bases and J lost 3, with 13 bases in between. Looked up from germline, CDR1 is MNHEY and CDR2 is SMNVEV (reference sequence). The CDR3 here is CASSNMGQHTEAFF. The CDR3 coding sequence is TGTGCCAGCAGTAACATGGGACAACACACTGAAGCTTTCTTT.

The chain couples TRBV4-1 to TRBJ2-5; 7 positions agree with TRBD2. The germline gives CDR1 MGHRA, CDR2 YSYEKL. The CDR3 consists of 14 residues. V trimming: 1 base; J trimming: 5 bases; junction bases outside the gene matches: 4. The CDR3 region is CASSQVGGEETQYF. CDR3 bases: TGCGCCAGCAGCCAAGTTGGGGGGGAGGAGACCCAGTACTTC.

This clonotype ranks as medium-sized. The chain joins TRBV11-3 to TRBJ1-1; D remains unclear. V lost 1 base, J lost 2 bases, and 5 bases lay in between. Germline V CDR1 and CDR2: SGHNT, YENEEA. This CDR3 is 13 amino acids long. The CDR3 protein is CASSLAANTEAFF. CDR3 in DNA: TGTGCCAGCAGCTTAGCCGCCAACACTGAAGCTTTCTTT.

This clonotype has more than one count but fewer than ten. The CDR3 DNA is TGTGCCAGCAGTTACACGGTGGGGGGTGAAGCTTTCTTT. Translated: CASSYTVGGEAFF. The chain recombines TRBV6-2 or TRBV6-3 with TRBJ1-1, with D possibly matching TRBD1 (5 bases). The CDR3 covers 13 residues. CDR1 and CDR2 (germline): MNHEY, SVGEGT. V was cut by 2 bases and J by 7 bases, with 11 bases left in between.

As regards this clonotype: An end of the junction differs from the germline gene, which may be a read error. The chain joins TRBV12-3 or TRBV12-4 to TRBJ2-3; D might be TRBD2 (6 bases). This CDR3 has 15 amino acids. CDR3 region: CVSGFWGVSTDTQYF. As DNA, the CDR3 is TGTGTCAGCGGTTTTTGGGGGGTTAGCACAGATACGCAGTATTTT.

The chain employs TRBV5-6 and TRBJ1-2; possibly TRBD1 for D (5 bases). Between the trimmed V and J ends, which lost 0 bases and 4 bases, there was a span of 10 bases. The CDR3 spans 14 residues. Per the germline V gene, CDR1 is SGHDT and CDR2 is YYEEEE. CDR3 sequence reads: CASSLVQDIYGYTF. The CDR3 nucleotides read TGTGCCAGCAGCTTGGTACAGGACATCTATGGCTACACCTTC. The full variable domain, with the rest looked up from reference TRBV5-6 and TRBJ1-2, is DAGVTQSPTHLIKTRGQQVTLRCSPKSGHDTVSWYQQALGQGPQFIFQYYEEEERQRGNFPDRFSGHQFPNYSSELNVNALLLGDSALYLCASSLVQDIYGYTFGSGTRLTVV.

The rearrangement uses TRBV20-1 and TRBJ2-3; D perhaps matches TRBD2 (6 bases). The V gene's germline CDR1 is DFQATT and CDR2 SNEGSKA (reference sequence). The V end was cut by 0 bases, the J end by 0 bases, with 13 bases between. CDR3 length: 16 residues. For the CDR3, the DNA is TGCAGTGCTAGAGATAGAGCTAGCGAAAGCACAGATACGCAGTATTTT. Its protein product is CSARDRASESTDTQYF.

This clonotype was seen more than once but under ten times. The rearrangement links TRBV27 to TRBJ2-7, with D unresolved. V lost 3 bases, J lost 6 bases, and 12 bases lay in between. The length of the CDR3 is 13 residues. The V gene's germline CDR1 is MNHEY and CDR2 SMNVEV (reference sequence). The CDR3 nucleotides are TGTGCCAGCAGTTTGCCCGGACCCGGCGAGCAGTACTTC. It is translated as CASSLPGPGEQYF.

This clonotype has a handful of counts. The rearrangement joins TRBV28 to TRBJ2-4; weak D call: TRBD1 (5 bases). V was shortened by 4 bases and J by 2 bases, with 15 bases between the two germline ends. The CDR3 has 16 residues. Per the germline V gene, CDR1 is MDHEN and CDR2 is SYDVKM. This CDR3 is CASSSQRQGTKNIQYF. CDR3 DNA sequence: TGTGCCAGCAGTTCCCAACGTCAGGGAACCAAAAACATTCAGTACTTC.

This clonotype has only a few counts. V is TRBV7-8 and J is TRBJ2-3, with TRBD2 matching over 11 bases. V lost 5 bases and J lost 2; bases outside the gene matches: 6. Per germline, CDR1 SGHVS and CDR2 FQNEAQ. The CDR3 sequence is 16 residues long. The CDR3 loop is CASSLRLAGLTDTQYF. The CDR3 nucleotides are TGTGCCAGCAGCCTAAGACTAGCGGGGCTCACAGATACGCAGTATTTT.

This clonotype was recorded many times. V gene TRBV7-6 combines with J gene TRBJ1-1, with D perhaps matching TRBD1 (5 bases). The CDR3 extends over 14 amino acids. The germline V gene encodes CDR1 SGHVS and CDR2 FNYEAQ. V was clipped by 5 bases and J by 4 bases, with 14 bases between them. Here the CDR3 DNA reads TGTGCCAGCAGCACCGGACGGGGGGGCACTGAAGCTTTCTTT. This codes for CASSTGRGGTEAFF.

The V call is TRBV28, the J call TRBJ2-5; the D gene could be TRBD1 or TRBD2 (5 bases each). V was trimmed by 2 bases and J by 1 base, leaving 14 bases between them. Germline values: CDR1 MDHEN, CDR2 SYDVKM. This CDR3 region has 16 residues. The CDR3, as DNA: TGTGCCAGCAGTTTAAGGGACGGTTTATTCCAAGAGACCCAGTACTTC. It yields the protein CASSLRDGLFQETQYF. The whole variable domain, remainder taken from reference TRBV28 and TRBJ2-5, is DVKVTQSSRYLVKRTGEKVFLECVQDMDHENMFWYRQDPGLGLRLIYFSYDVKMKEKGDIPEGYSVSREKKERFSLILESASTNQTSMYLCASSLRDGLFQETQYFGPGTRLLVL.

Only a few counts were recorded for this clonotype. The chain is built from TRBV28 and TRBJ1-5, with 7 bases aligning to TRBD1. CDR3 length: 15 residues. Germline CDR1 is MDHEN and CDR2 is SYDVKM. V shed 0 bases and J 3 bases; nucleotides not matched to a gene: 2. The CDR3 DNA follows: TGTGCCAGCAGTTTATGGACAGGGATCAATCAGCCCCAGCATTTT. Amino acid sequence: CASSLWTGINQPQHF.

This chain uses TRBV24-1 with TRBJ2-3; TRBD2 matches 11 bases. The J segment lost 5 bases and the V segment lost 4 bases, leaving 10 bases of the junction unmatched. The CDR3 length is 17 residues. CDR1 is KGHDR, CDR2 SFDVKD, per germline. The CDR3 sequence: CATSDPRLAGREDTQYF. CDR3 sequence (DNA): TGTGCCACCAGTGACCCTCGACTAGCGGGGCGGGAAGATACGCAGTATTTT.

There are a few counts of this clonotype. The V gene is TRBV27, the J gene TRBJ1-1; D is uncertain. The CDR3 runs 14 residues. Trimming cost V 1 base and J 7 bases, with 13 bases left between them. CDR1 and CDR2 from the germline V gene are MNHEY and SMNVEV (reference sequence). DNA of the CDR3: TGTGCCAGCAGTTTATTCCCCGGACCCGATGAAGCTTTCTTT. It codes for CASSLFPGPDEAFF.

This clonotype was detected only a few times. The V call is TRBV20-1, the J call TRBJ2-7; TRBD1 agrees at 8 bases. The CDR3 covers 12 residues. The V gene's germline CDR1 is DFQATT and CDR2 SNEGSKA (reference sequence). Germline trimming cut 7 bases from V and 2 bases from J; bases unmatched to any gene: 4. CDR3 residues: CSGGTGAYEQYF. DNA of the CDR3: TGCAGTGGCGGGACAGGAGCCTACGAGCAGTACTTC.

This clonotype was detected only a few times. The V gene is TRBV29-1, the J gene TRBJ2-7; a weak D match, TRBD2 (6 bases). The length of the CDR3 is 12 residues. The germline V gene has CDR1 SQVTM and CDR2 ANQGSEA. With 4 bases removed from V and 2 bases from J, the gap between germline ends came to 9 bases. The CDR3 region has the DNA TGCAGCGTTGTCGGGAGCGCCTACGAGCAGTACTTC. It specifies CSVVGSAYEQYF.

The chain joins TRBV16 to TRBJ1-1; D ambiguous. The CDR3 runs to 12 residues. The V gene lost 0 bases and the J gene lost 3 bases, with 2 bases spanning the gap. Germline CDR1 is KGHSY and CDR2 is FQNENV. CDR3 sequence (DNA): TGTGCCAGCAGCCAATCGGACACTGAAGCTTTCTTT. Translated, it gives CASSQSDTEAFF. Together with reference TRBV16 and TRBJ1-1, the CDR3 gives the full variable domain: GEEVAQTPKHLVRGEGQKAKLYCAPIKGHSYVFWYQQVLKNEFKFLISFQNENVFDETGMPKERFSAKCLPNSPCSLEIQATKLEDSAVYFCASSQSDTEAFFGQGTRLTVV.

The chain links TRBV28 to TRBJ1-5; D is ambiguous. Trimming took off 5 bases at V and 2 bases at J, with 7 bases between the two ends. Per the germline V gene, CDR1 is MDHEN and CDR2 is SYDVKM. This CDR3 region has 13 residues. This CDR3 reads CASSPRGNQPQHF. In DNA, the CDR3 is TGTGCCAGCAGTCCCCGGGGCAATCAGCCCCAGCATTTT.

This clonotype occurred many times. CDR3 DNA: TGTGCCAGCAGCTCAAGGGGTGCTAATGAAAAACTGTTTTTT. Amino acids: CASSSRGANEKLFF. J is TRBJ1-4 and V is TRBV7-6, with D maybe TRBD1 (5 bases). Germline CDR1 SGHVS, CDR2 FNYEAQ. With 4 bases removed from V and 3 bases from J, the gap between germline ends came to 9 bases. This CDR3 contains 14 residues. The variable domain in full, with the rest retrieved from reference TRBV7-6 and TRBJ1-4, is GAGVSQSPRYKVTKRGQDVALRCDPISGHVSLYWYRQALGQGPEFLTYFNYEAQQDKSGLPNDRFSAERPEGSISTLTIQRTEQRDSAMYRCASSSRGANEKLFFGSGTQLSVL.

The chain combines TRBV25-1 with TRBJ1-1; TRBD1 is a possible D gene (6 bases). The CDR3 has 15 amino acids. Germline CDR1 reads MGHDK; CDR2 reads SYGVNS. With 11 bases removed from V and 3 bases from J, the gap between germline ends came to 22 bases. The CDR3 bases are TGTGCCTCGCGTGGGGGCGGGAAATCTTACACTGAAGCTTTCTTT. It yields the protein CASRGGGKSYTEAFF.